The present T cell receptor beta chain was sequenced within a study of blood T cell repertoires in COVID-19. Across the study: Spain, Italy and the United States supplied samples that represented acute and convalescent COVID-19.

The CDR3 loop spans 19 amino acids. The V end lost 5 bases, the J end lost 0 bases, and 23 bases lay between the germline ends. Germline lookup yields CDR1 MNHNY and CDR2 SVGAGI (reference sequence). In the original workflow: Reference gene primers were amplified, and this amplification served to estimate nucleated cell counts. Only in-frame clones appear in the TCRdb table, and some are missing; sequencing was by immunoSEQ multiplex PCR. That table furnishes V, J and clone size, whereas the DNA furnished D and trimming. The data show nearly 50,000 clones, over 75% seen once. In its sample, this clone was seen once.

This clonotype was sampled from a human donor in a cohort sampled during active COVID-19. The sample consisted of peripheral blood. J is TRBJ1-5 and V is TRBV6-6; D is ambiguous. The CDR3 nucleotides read TGTGCCAGCAGTCCTCGAGCCGGGTCTCTTCCGGGTAGCAATCAGCCCCAGCATTTT. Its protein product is CASSPRAGSLPGSNQPQHF.